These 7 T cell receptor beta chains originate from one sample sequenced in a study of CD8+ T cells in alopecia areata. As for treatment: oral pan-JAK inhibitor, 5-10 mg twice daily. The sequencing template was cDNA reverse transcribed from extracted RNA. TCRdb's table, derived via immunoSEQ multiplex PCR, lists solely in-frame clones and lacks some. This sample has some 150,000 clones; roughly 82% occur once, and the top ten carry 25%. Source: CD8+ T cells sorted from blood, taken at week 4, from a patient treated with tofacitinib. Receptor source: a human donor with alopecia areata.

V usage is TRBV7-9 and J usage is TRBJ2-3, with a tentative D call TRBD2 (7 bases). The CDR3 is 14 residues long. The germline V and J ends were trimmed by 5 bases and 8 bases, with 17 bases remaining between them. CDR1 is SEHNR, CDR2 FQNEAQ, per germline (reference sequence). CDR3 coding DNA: TGTGCCAGCAGCCCTTGGGGGGCTAGCGGTACGCAGTATTTT. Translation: CASSPWGASGTQYF.

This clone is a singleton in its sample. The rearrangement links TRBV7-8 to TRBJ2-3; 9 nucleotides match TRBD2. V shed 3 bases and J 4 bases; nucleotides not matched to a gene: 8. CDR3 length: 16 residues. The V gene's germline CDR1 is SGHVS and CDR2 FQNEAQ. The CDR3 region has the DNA TGTGCCAGCAGCTTCGGCGGGGGGGCCTGGGCAGATACGCAGTATTTT. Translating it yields CASSFGGGAWADTQYF.

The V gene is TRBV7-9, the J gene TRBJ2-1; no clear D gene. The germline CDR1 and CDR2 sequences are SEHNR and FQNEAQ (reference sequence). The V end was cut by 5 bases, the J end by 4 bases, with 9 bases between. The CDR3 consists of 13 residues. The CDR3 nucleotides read TGTGCCAGCAGCGTCACCACTTACAATGAGCAGTTCTTC. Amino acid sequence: CASSVTTYNEQFF.

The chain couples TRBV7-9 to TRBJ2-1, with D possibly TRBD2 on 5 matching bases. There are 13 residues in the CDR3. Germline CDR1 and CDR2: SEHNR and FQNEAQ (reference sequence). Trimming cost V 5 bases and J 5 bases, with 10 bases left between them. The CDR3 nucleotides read TGTGCCAGCAGCCATTCGGGAAACAATGAGCAGTTCTTC. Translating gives CASSHSGNNEQFF.

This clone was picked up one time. In DNA, the CDR3 is TGCAGCGTTGAAGGGACAGAGGGGTATCTTGGCTCCTACAATGAGCAGTTCTTC. Translating it yields CSVEGTEGYLGSYNEQFF. This chain joins TRBV29-1 and TRBJ2-1; D possibly corresponds to TRBD1 (6 bases). The CDR3 consists of 18 residues. Germline V gene data show CDR1 as SQVTM and CDR2 as ANQGSEA. V lost 1 base and J lost 0, with 19 bases in between.

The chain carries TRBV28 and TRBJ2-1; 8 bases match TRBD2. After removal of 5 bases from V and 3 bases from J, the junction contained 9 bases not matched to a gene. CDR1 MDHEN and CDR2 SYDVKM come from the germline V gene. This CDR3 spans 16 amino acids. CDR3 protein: CASSPREGSVYNEQFF. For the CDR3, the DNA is TGTGCCAGCAGTCCCCGGGAGGGTTCCGTCTACAATGAGCAGTTCTTC. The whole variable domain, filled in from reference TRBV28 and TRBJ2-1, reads DVKVTQSSRYLVKRTGEKVFLECVQDMDHENMFWYRQDPGLGLRLIYFSYDVKMKEKGDIPEGYSVSREKKERFSLILESASTNQTSMYLCASSPREGSVYNEQFFGPGTRLTVL.

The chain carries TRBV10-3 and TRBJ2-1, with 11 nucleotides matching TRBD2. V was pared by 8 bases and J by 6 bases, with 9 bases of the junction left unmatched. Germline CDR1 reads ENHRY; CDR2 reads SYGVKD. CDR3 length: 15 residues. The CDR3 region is CAIRDSGGAGNEQFF. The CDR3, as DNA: TGTGCCATCCGGGATAGCGGGGGGGCCGGCAATGAGCAGTTCTTC.